Here is one TCR beta chain with its context. The target antigen is unknown. The data were obtained in a study of cytomegalovirus exposure and HLA in healthy donors. Study at large: Genotyping of roughly 400 donors showed that 80% to 85% belonged to the Caucasian-associated ancestry cluster. Whole-study findings and limits: An analysis was carried out at a later point. It showed that HLA-associated TCR beta chains were more clonally expanded than equally common non-associated chains. Cytomegalovirus status, reportedly, was diagnosed with high specificity and sensitivity by the classifier. Later work found that TCR association rates differed between HLA loci; DRB1 had the most and HLA-C the fewest.

The PCR had 60 Vbeta and 13 Jbeta primers. TCRdb's table, derived via immunoSEQ multiplex PCR, lists solely in-frame clones and lacks some. The sample has roughly 150,000 clones, around 78% seen once; the top ten hold approximately 5.6%. The sample consisted of PBMCs. The origin of this receptor is a woman in her 40s in good health and CMV-seropositive.

The CDR3 bases are TGCGCCAGCAGCCACACTAGCGGGACGCAAGAGCAGTACTTC. Translation: CASSHTSGTQEQYF. The J gene is TRBJ2-7, the V gene TRBV4-1, with 10 bases fitting TRBD2. With V trimmed by 3 bases and J by 7 bases, 6 bases remained unmatched. Per the germline V gene, CDR1 is MGHRA and CDR2 is YSYEKL. CDR3 length: 14 residues.